This T cell receptor (beta chain) was documented in a study of CD8+ T cells in alopecia areata. V shed 2 bases, J shed 4 bases, and the junction held 4 bases outside the gene matches. CDR3 length: 14 amino acids. Germline V gene sequence: CDR1 SGHNT, CDR2 YYREEE (reference sequence). Only one count was recorded for this clone. Once RNA had been extracted, it was reverse transcribed into cDNA to act as the sequencing template. Repertoires were generated with immunoSEQ multiplex PCR, while TCRdb's copy carries only in-frame clones and drops some. The sample lists about 64,000 clones, 44% occurring once.

The gene calls are TRBV5-4 and TRBJ2-7; 9 bases line up with TRBD1. The clonotype comes from a human donor with alopecia areata. Sequenced input: NKG2D-low CD8+ T cells sorted from blood. Here the CDR3 DNA reads TGTGCCAGCAGCTTAGGGACAGGGTTATACGAGCAGTACTTC. Its translation is CASSLGTGLYEQYF.